The next 15 T cell receptor beta chains were all read from a single sample in a study of T-cell reconstitution after alpha-beta-depleted transplantation in children. Unique molecular identifiers were incorporated when the TCRbeta library was constructed. TCRdb used MiXCR to reprocess the PCR reads, holding one entry per CDR3 protein. This table has over 400,000 distinct CDR3 sequences, 43% appearing once. The sequencing here drew on PBMCs, taken before TCRalphabeta/CD19-depleted stem cell transplant. All receptors derive from a girl aged 2-10 years with aplastic anemia, due to receive a stem cell transplant.

V gene TRBV14 combines with J gene TRBJ2-1; 11 positions match TRBD2. V shed 1 base and J 7 bases; nucleotides not matched to a gene: 18. The CDR3 runs to 20 residues. The germline gives CDR1 SGHDN, CDR2 FVKESK. CDR3 in DNA: TGTGCCAGCAGCCAAGTCCCCAGGGGGGTGTTGGGACTAGCGGAAAATGAGCAGTTCTTC. This encodes CASSQVPRGVLGLAENEQFF.

The chain couples TRBV5-1 to TRBJ2-1; D not resolved. V was cut by 0 bases and J by 8 bases, with 9 bases left in between. Germline CDR1 and CDR2: SGHRS and YFSETQ. The length of the CDR3 is 13 residues. The CDR3 nucleotides are TGCGCCAGCAGCTTGGAGGTAGTACATGAGCAGTTCTTC. Encoded protein: CASSLEVVHEQFF.

This clonotype showed up just a few times. V and J are TRBV20-1 and TRBJ1-2; tentatively, D is TRBD1 (5 bases). Germline V gives CDR1 DFQATT, CDR2 SNEGSKA (reference sequence). This CDR3 contains 12 residues. V lost 4 bases, J lost 2 bases, and 8 bases lay in between. CDR3 sequence (DNA): TGCAGTGCTATGACAGAGAACTATGGCTACACCTTC. Its translation is CSAMTENYGYTF.

This clonotype showed up just once. The chain links TRBV7-2 to TRBJ2-1; a possible D gene is TRBD1 (6 bases). Germline V gene lookup returns CDR1 SGHTA and CDR2 FQGNSA. There are 14 residues in the CDR3. The ends were cut back, 5 bases at V and 7 bases at J, with 15 bases in the middle. The DNA of the CDR3 is TGTGCCAGCAGCATGGGACACCCAACGAATGAGCAGTTCTTC. As protein: CASSMGHPTNEQFF.

This clonotype was seen ten or more times. V usage is TRBV7-2 and J usage is TRBJ1-2, with TRBD1 matching 11 bases. The CDR3 runs to 16 residues. V was pared by 5 bases and J by 3 bases, with 8 bases of the junction left unmatched. Germline V lookup: CDR1 SGHTA, CDR2 FQGNSA. The CDR3 sequence is CASSLTGQGAHYGYTF. CDR3 nucleotides: TGTGCCAGCAGCCTAACCGGACAGGGGGCACACTATGGCTACACCTTC.

At least ten counts were recorded for this clonotype. The chain recombines TRBV15 with TRBJ2-1; 9 nucleotides line up with TRBD2. The germline gives CDR1 LNHNV, CDR2 YYDKDF (reference sequence). The V segment lost 6 bases and the J segment 8 bases; nucleotides outside the gene matches: 8. CDR3 length equals 14 residues. The CDR3 reads CATRAGGSFDEQFF. The CDR3 DNA reads TGTGCCACCAGAGCGGGAGGTTCATTCGATGAGCAGTTCTTC. The full variable domain, rest sourced from reference TRBV15 and TRBJ2-1, is DAMVIQNPRYQVTQFGKPVTLSCSQTLNHNVMYWYQQKSSQAPKLLFHYYDKDFNNEADTPDNFQSRRPNTSFCFLDIRSPGLGDTAMYLCATRAGGSFDEQFFGPGTRLTVL.

This chain joins TRBV7-2 and TRBJ1-1; D is unresolved. V was clipped by 5 bases and J by 1 base, with 17 bases between them. CDR3 size: 16 residues. CDR1 and CDR2 from the germline V gene are SGHTA and FQGNSA. The CDR3 loop is CASSPPWGSENTEAFF. CDR3 DNA: TGTGCCAGCAGCCCTCCTTGGGGTTCTGAGAACACTGAAGCTTTCTTT.

This clonotype occurred many times. The gene calls are TRBV12-3 or TRBV12-4 and TRBJ2-1; 11 bases map to TRBD2. There are 16 residues in the CDR3. V was pared by 5 bases and J by 6 bases, with 9 bases of the junction left unmatched. CDR3 coding DNA: TGTGCCAGCAGTCCTTCGACTAGCGGGATCGGCAATGAGCAGTTCTTC. Its protein is CASSPSTSGIGNEQFF.

This clonotype appeared once. The chain joins TRBV20-1 to TRBJ2-2; unclear D gene. The germline V gene has CDR1 DFQATT and CDR2 SNEGSKA (reference sequence). The V and J ends lost 1 base and 5 bases respectively, with 11 bases between them. The CDR3 runs 14 residues. The CDR3 DNA follows: TGCAGTGCTAGAGGACCAATGGAGACCGGGGAGCTGTTTTTT. The encoded protein is CSARGPMETGELFF.

This clonotype has more than one count but fewer than ten. The chain couples TRBV5-1 to TRBJ2-7, with D possibly TRBD1 on 6 matching bases. Trimming removed 0 bases from V and 5 bases from J, with 15 bases in between. This CDR3 contains 15 residues. Germline V gene lookup returns CDR1 SGHRS and CDR2 YFSETQ. CDR3 sequence (DNA): TGCGCCAGCAGCTTGGGGACAGTGCTGCCTGACGAGCAGTACTTC. Protein sequence: CASSLGTVLPDEQYF.

The CDR3 region is CSVVGINSGANVLTF. The CDR3 DNA reads TGCAGCGTTGTAGGGATCAACTCTGGGGCCAACGTCCTGACTTTC. The chain employs TRBV29-1 and TRBJ2-6; D gene unclear. Deletions cut 4 bases from V and 0 bases from J, with 10 bases between. The CDR3 totals 15 residues. In germline, CDR1 is SQVTM, CDR2 ANQGSEA.

This clonotype was picked up one time. The chain has TRBV29-1 and TRBJ2-6; a weak D match, TRBD2 (5 bases). The length of the CDR3 is 13 residues. Germline V lookup: CDR1 SQVTM, CDR2 ANQGSEA. Trimming cost V 3 bases and J 2 bases, with 5 bases left between them. CDR3: CSVDGAGANVLTF. The CDR3, as DNA: TGCAGCGTTGACGGGGCTGGGGCCAACGTCCTGACTTTC.

The chain combines TRBV20-1 with TRBJ2-7; TRBD1 agrees at 8 bases. Germline V gene sequence: CDR1 DFQATT, CDR2 SNEGSKA (reference sequence). The CDR3 extends over 13 amino acids. With 5 bases clipped from V and 2 bases from J, the junction kept 5 bases outside the gene matches. CDR3 in DNA: TGCAGTGCTCCACCGGGACAGGCCTACGAGCAGTACTTC. This sequence encodes CSAPPGQAYEQYF.

The chain carries TRBV15 and TRBJ2-5; D perhaps matches TRBD2 (5 bases). Germline CDR1 reads LNHNV; CDR2 reads YYDKDF (reference sequence). V dropped 5 bases and J dropped 1 base, with 14 bases sitting between them. The length of the CDR3 is 15 residues. DNA of the CDR3: TGTGCCACCAGCTTCCGACCGGGATTCCAAGAGACCCAGTACTTC. This sequence encodes CATSFRPGFQETQYF.

The chain has TRBV20-1 and TRBJ1-5; 9 bases are shared with TRBD1. In germline, CDR1 is DFQATT, CDR2 SNEGSKA (reference sequence). With 5 bases clipped from V and 2 bases from J, the junction kept 4 bases outside the gene matches. The CDR3 loop spans 14 amino acids. The CDR3 DNA reads as TGCAGTGCTGAGGACAGGGGAGGCAATCAGCCCCAGCATTTT. The encoded protein is CSAEDRGGNQPQHF.